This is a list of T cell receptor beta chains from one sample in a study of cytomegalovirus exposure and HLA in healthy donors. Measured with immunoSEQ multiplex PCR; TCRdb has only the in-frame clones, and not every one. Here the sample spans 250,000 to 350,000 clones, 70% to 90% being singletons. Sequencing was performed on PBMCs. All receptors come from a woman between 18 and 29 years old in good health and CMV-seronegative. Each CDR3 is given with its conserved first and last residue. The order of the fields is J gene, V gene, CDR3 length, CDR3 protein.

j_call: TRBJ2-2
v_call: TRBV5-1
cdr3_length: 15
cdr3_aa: CASSRDRVNTGELFF

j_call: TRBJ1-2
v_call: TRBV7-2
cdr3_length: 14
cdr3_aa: CASSLQQGDYGYTF

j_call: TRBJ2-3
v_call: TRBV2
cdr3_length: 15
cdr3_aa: CASRDSGLSTDTQYF

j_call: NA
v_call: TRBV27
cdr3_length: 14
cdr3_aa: CATMETGGYYEQYF

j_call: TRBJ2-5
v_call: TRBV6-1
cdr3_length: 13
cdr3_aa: CASSERRGETQYF

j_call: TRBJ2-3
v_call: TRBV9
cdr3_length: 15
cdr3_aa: CASSVAIGGTDTQYF

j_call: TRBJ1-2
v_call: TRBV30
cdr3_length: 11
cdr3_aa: CAWGQGGGYTF

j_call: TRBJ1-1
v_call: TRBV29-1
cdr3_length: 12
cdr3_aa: CSVAGQAIEAFF

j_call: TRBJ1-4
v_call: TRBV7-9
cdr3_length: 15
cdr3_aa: CASSLDAGLIEKLFF

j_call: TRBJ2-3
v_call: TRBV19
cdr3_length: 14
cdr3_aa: CASNPGQITDTQYF

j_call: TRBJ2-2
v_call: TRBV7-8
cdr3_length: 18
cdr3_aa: CASSSYPEEGTNTGELFF

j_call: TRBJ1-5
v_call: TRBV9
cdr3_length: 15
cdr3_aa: CASSLGGWGDQPQHF

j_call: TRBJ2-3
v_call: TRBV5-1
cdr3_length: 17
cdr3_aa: CASSAILAGSAVDTQYF

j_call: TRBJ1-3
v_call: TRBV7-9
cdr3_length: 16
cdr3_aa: CASSPDRGTSGNTIYF

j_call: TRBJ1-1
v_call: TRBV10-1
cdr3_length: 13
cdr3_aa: CASSVQANTEAFF

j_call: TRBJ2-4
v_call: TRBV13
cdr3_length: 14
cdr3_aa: CASSWGLQENIQYF

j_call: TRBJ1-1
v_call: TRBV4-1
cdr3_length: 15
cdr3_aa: CASSQDTADNTEAFF

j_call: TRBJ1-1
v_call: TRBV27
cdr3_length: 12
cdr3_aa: CASSDRVTEAFF

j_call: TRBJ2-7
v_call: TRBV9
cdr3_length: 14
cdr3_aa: CASSPLGGADEQYF

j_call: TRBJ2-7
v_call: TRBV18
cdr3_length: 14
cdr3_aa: CASSPRTVSYEQYF

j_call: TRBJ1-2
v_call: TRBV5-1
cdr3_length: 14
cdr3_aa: CASSLAMGGYGYTF

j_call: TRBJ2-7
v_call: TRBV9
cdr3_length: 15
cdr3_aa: CASSPNTGTGDEQYF

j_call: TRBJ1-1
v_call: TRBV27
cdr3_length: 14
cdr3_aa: CASSFRGVNTEAFF

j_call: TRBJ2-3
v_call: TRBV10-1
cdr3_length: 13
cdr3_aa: CASSDSMTDTQYF

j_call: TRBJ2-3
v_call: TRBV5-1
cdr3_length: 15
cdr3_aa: CASSSDRLGTDTQYF

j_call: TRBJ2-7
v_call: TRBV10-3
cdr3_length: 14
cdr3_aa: CAIRLGQVSYEQYF

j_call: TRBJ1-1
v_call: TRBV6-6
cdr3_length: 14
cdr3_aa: CASSRDRKNTEAFF

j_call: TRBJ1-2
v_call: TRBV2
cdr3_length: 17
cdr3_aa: CASSESLYPRGNYGYTF

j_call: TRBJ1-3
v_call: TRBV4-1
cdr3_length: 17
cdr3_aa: CASSQVVGAGSGNTIYF

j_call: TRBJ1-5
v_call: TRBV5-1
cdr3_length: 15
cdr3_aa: CASSLEGEGNQPQHF

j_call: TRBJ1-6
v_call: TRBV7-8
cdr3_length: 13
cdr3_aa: CASSLGEGIALHF

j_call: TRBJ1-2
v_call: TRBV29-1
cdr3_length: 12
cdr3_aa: CSVEWGPRGYTF

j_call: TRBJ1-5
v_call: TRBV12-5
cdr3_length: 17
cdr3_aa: CASGLGLGQSSNQPQHF

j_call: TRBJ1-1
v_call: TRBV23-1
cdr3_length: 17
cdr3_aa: CASSPLPSDGQNTEAFF

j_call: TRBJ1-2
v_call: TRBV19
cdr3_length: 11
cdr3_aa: CASSGEVSYTF

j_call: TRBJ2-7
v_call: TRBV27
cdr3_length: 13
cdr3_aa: CASSSLSSYEQYF

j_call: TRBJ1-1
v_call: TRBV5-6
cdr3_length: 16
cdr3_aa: CASSLEVRALNTEAFF

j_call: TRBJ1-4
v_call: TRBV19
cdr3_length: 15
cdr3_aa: CASSIDLVTNEKLFF

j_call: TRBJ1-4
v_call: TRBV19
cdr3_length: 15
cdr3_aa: CASSMKTATNEKLFF

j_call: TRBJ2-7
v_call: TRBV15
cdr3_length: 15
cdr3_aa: CATSRDSGGWYEQYF